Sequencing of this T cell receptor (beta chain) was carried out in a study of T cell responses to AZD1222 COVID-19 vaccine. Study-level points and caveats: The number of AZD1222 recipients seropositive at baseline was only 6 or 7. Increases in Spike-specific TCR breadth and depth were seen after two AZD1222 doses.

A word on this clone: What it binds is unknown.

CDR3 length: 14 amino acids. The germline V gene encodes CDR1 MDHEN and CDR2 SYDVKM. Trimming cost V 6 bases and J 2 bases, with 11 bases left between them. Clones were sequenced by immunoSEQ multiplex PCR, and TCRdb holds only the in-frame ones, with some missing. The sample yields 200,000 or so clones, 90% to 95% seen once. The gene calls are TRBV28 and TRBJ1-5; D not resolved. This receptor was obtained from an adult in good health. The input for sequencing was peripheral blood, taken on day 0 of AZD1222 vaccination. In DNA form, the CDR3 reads TGTGCCAGCAGGAAACGGTGGGGCAATCAGCCCCAGCATTTT. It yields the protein CASRKRWGNQPQHF.